The 22 T cell receptor beta chains listed next were all sequenced from one sample in a study of blood T cell repertoires in COVID-19. Here immunoSEQ multiplex PCR was the method, and the copy in TCRdb shows in-frame clones only, minus some. Here the sample spans under 60,000 clones, 90% being singletons. Material for sequencing was peripheral blood. Source of these receptors: a man in his fifties with acute or convalescent COVID-19.

The V gene is TRBV18, the J gene TRBJ1-2; D is possibly TRBD1 (6 bases). The germline V gene encodes CDR1 KGHSH and CDR2 LQKENI. The germline V and J ends were trimmed by 6 bases and 0 bases, with 17 bases remaining between them. The CDR3 loop spans 16 amino acids. The CDR3 region is CASSKTGGGSNYGYTF. The CDR3 coding sequence is TGTGCCAGCTCTAAAACGGGGGGCGGCTCTAACTATGGCTACACCTTC. The variable domain in full, completed from reference TRBV18 and TRBJ1-2, reads NAGVMQNPRHLVRRRGQEARLRCSPMKGHSHVYWYRQLPEEGLKFMVYLQKENIIDESGMPKERFSAEFPKEGPSILRIQQVVRGDSAAYFCASSKTGGGSNYGYTFGSGTRLTVV.

The chain recombines TRBV15 with TRBJ2-7, with TRBD2 matching over 7 bases. Germline CDR1 and CDR2: LNHNV and YYDKDF (reference sequence). The trim removed 4 bases at V and 3 bases at J, leaving 6 bases unmatched. The CDR3 has 14 amino acids. CDR3 region: CATSISGNNYEQYF. CDR3 coding DNA: TGTGCCACCAGCATAAGCGGGAATAACTACGAGCAGTACTTC.

In DNA form, the CDR3 reads TGTGCTAGTGGTGCACAGGGGGCAGGTCAGCCCCAGCATTTT. Its translation is CASGAQGAGQPQHF. The chain uses TRBV12-5 and TRBJ1-5; TRBD1 agrees at 9 bases. Germline loops: CDR1 LGHNT, CDR2 FRNRAP. Losses at the gene ends were 5 bases for V and 6 bases for J; bases not matched to a gene: 5. The CDR3 consists of 14 residues.

The V call is TRBV30, the J call TRBJ1-5; D call uncertain. Germline loops: CDR1 GTSNPN, CDR2 SVGIG (reference sequence). This CDR3 is built from 13 residues. V lost 0 bases to trimming and J lost 11 bases, with 14 bases between them. The CDR3 DNA sequence: TGTGCCTGGAGTGTTATTGTTGGGCAATCCCAGCATTTT. Its protein is CAWSVIVGQSQHF.

This chain links TRBV5-6 with TRBJ1-6, with 10 bases matching TRBD1. CDR3 length: 15 amino acids. CDR1 SGHDT and CDR2 YYEEEE come from the germline V gene. V shed 4 bases and J 9 bases; nucleotides not matched to a gene: 7. The CDR3 DNA reads as TGTGCCAGCAGCCCGACAGGGGGCCGTGGTTCACCCCTCCACTTT. Protein: CASSPTGGRGSPLHF.

This chain uses TRBV6-4 with TRBJ1-5; D not certain. The CDR3 has 16 residues. V lost 5 bases and J lost 5, with 19 bases in between. The germline gives CDR1 MRHNA, CDR2 SNTAGT. The CDR3 region is CASSSLGRGSDQPQHF. In nucleotides, the CDR3 is TGTGCCAGCAGTTCCCTCGGACGGGGTTCGGATCAGCCCCAGCATTTT.

J is TRBJ2-7 and V is TRBV5-4, with 7 bases matching TRBD1. V was pared by 1 base and J by 2 bases, with 6 bases of the junction left unmatched. This CDR3 region has 15 residues. In germline, CDR1 is SGHNT, CDR2 YYREEE (reference sequence). CDR3: CASSLSPGQTYEQYF. For the CDR3, the DNA is TGTGCCAGCAGCTTGAGTCCGGGACAGACCTACGAGCAGTACTTC.

The V gene is TRBV5-1, the J gene TRBJ1-1; D gene ambiguous. The V and J ends lost 0 bases and 5 bases respectively, with 14 bases between them. CDR1 SGHRS and CDR2 YFSETQ come from the germline V gene. The CDR3 totals 15 residues. The chain's CDR3 is CASSLGGIKRTEAFF. The CDR3 DNA follows: TGCGCCAGCAGCTTGGGCGGGATTAAGCGGACTGAAGCTTTCTTT. Using reference TRBV5-1 and TRBJ1-1 for the parts outside the CDR3, the full variable domain is KAGVTQTPRYLIKTRGQQVTLSCSPISGHRSVSWYQQTPGQGLQFLFEYFSETQRNKGNFPGRFSGRQFSNSRSEMNVSTLELGDSALYLCASSLGGIKRTEAFFGQGTRLTVV.

The chain recombines TRBV7-9 with TRBJ2-5; D may be TRBD1 (8 bases). The germline V and J ends were trimmed by 6 bases and 0 bases, with 14 bases remaining between them. CDR1 SEHNR and CDR2 FQNEAQ come from the germline V gene (reference sequence). The CDR3 spans 15 residues. The CDR3 loop reads CASSLQGGYQETQYF. The CDR3 bases are TGTGCCAGCAGTCTACAGGGGGGGTACCAAGAGACCCAGTACTTC. The entire variable domain, with the rest obtained from reference TRBV7-9 and TRBJ2-5, is as follows: DTGVSQNPRHKITKRGQNVTFRCDPISEHNRLYWYRQTLGQGPEFLTYFQNEAQLEKSRLLSDRFSAERPKGSFSTLEIQRTEQGDSAMYLCASSLQGGYQETQYFGPGTRLLVL.

The rearrangement joins TRBV18 to TRBJ1-1, with D possibly being TRBD1 (6 bases). This CDR3 comprises 15 residues. The V end lost 2 bases, the J end lost 8 bases, and 18 bases lay between the germline ends. Germline CDR1 KGHSH, CDR2 LQKENI. The CDR3, as DNA: TGTGCCAGCTCACCATCCGGGACAAGCACCCGAGAAGCTTTCTTT. Translated: CASSPSGTSTREAFF. The full variable domain, its missing parts supplied by reference TRBV18 and TRBJ1-1, is NAGVMQNPRHLVRRRGQEARLRCSPMKGHSHVYWYRQLPEEGLKFMVYLQKENIIDESGMPKERFSAEFPKEGPSILRIQQVVRGDSAAYFCASSPSGTSTREAFFGQGTRLTVV.

The chain has TRBV18 and TRBJ1-2; 12 positions match TRBD1. CDR1 is KGHSH and CDR2 is LQKENI in the germline V gene. This CDR3 is 14 amino acids long. With 6 bases clipped from V and 8 bases from J, the junction kept 7 bases outside the gene matches. This chain's CDR3 is CASSRGTGGDGYTF. In DNA form, the CDR3 reads TGTGCCAGCTCGCGCGGGACAGGGGGCGACGGCTACACCTTC.

This clone has just one count. The V gene is TRBV10-1, the J gene TRBJ2-7; the D gene is possibly TRBD1 (5 bases). Trimming pared 9 bases from V and 1 base from J, leaving 19 bases between. Germline CDR1 WNHNN, CDR2 SYGVQD (reference sequence). The CDR3 covers 15 residues. The CDR3 spells CASRLIRVSSYEQYF. CDR3 DNA sequence: TGCGCCAGTAGACTGATCAGGGTGTCGTCCTACGAGCAGTACTTC.

The V gene is TRBV19, the J gene TRBJ2-7, with 13 bases aligning to TRBD2. Germline CDR1 and CDR2: LNHDA and SQIVND (reference sequence). Losses at the gene ends were 5 bases for V and 2 bases for J; bases not matched to a gene: 3. This CDR3 spans 15 amino acids. In DNA, the CDR3 is TGTGCCAGTAGTCTCGGACTAGCGGGGGCCTACGAGCAGTACTTC. This codes for CASSLGLAGAYEQYF.

This clone was found once. The V and J genes are TRBV5-4 and TRBJ2-5; 8 bases match TRBD1. With V trimmed by 0 bases and J by 2 bases, 3 bases remained unmatched. From germline, CDR1 is SGHNT and CDR2 YYREEE (reference sequence). The CDR3 totals 15 residues. The CDR3 is CASSLGTGFQETQYF. Written as DNA, the CDR3 is TGTGCCAGCAGCTTGGGGACAGGGTTTCAAGAGACCCAGTACTTC.

This sequence joins TRBV9 and TRBJ1-1; 9 nucleotides align to TRBD1. V shed 4 bases, J shed 0 bases, and the junction held 4 bases outside the gene matches. CDR3 length equals 15 residues. Germline CDR1 and CDR2: SGDLS and YYNGEE. The CDR3 bases are TGTGCCAGCAGCCCCGGGACAGGGATGAACACTGAAGCTTTCTTT. Its protein product is CASSPGTGMNTEAFF.

The rearrangement joins TRBV18 to TRBJ1-1; D is undetermined. Trimming removed 6 bases from V and 6 bases from J, with 11 bases in between. Per the germline V gene, CDR1 is KGHSH and CDR2 is LQKENI. The CDR3 covers 12 residues. In DNA, the CDR3 is TGTGCCAGCTCGGAGGGTATCTCTGAAGCTTTCTTT. It yields the protein CASSEGISEAFF.

This clone was observed once. This rearrangement joins TRBV27 to TRBJ1-1; 9 positions match TRBD1. The ends lost 5 bases at V and 5 bases at J; junction bases unmatched: 9. This CDR3 spans 15 amino acids. Germline V CDR1 and CDR2: MNHEY, SMNVEV (reference sequence). The CDR3 is CASSAPGQGRTEAFF. As DNA, the CDR3 is TGTGCCAGCAGTGCCCCGGGACAGGGAAGGACTGAAGCTTTCTTT.

The chain combines TRBV6-4 with TRBJ2-1, with 12 bases matching TRBD2. Germline CDR1 is MRHNA and CDR2 is SNTAGT. The CDR3 is made up of 15 amino acids. J lost 6 bases, V lost 0 bases, and 0 bases had no gene match. The CDR3 loop is CASSDSTSGSNEQFF. The CDR3 DNA is TGTGCCAGCAGTGACTCGACTAGCGGGAGCAATGAGCAGTTCTTC.

The sample holds one count of this clone. The chain links TRBV28 to TRBJ1-6; weak D call: TRBD1 (6 bases). The CDR3 runs 14 residues. V lost 2 bases and J lost 15, with 17 bases in between. Germline V gene sequence: CDR1 MDHEN, CDR2 SYDVKM. The DNA of the CDR3 is TGTGCCAGCAGTTTAACAGGGACGGGGTCGGACCTCCACTTT. Residues: CASSLTGTGSDLHF.

The V and J genes are TRBV29-1 and TRBJ1-1; a possible D gene is TRBD1 (5 bases). The length of the CDR3 is 13 residues. Trimming took off 4 bases at V and 4 bases at J, with 13 bases between the two ends. The germline gives CDR1 SQVTM, CDR2 ANQGSEA. DNA of the CDR3: TGCAGCGTTGTCTCTGGCAGGGCCACTGAAGCTTTCTTT. The encoded protein is CSVVSGRATEAFF.

This clone has just one count. V and J are TRBV19 and TRBJ2-1; weak D call: TRBD2 (6 bases). The CDR3 contains 13 residues. CDR1 LNHDA and CDR2 SQIVND come from the germline V gene (reference sequence). Trimming cost V 10 bases and J 0 bases, with 10 bases left between them. Here the CDR3 reads CATTGSSYNEQFF. CDR3 coding DNA: TGTGCCACCACCGGGAGCTCCTACAATGAGCAGTTCTTC.

This chain links TRBV5-4 with TRBJ2-3, with 14 positions matching TRBD2. The CDR3 is 19 residues long. V lost 4 bases, J lost 1 base, and 11 bases stayed unmatched. Germline values: CDR1 SGHNT, CDR2 YYREEE (reference sequence). This CDR3 is CASSIGTSGRRARTDTQYF. The CDR3 region has the DNA TGTGCCAGCAGCATCGGGACTAGCGGGAGAAGGGCCCGCACAGATACGCAGTATTTT.